This T cell receptor beta chain was captured in a study of blood T cell repertoires in COVID-19. The ends lost 4 bases at V and 4 bases at J; junction bases unmatched: 5. CDR1 is ENHRY, CDR2 SYGVKD, per germline. The CDR3 spans 15 residues. Generated by immunoSEQ multiplex PCR, the TCRdb table keeps only in-frame clones and is missing some. The sample contains around 94,000 clones, 70% to 90% of which appear only once. The sequence was obtained from a man at least 80 years old with acute or convalescent COVID-19. The V call is TRBV10-3, the J call TRBJ2-3; TRBD2 matches at 10 bases. The sequencing sample was made of peripheral blood. The chain's CDR3 is CAISVPSGSADTQYF. CDR3 coding DNA: TGTGCCATCAGTGTACCTAGCGGGAGTGCAGATACGCAGTATTTT.